This T cell receptor beta chain was sequenced for a study of OX40 agonist ivuxolimab in advanced cancers. Sequencing used immunoSEQ multiplex PCR; TCRdb keeps in-frame clones, though not all of them. The sample holds some 58,000 clones, approximately 86% seen once. The sequence was collected from an adult with an advanced solid tumor such as melanoma, head and neck, liver or kidney cancer. The sequencing here drew on CD4+ or CD8+ T cells sorted from blood, taken in a trial of the OX40 agonist ivuxolimab.

CDR3 in DNA: TGTGCCAGTAGTACCTGGGACAGTAACTACGAGCAGTACTTC. It yields the protein CASSTWDSNYEQYF. This sequence joins TRBV19 and TRBJ2-7, with TRBD1 matching over 7 bases. Germline CDR1 LNHDA, CDR2 SQIVND (reference sequence). Trimming cost V 4 bases and J 3 bases; bases outside gene matches: 6. This CDR3 region has 14 residues. The full variable domain, completed using reference TRBV19 and TRBJ2-7, is DGGITQSPKYLFRKEGQNVTLSCEQNLNHDAMYWYRQDPGQGLRLIYYSQIVNDFQKGDIAEGYSVSREKKESFPLTVTSAQKNPTAFYLCASSTWDSNYEQYFGPGTRLTVT.